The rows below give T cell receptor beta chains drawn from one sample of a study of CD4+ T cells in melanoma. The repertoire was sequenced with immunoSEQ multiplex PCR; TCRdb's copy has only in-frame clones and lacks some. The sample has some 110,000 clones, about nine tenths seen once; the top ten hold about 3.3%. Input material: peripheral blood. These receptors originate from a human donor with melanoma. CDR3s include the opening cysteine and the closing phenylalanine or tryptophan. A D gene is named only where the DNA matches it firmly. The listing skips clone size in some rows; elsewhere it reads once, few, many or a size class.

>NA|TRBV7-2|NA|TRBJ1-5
TGTGCCAGCAGCCGACTCGTTGGGGTCGGCAATCAGCCCCAGCATTTT
CASSRLVGVGNQPQHF
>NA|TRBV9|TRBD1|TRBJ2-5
TGTGCCAGCAGCGGCGGGACAGGGAGTATCGAGGGTCAAGAGACCCAGTACTTC
CASSGGTGSIEGQETQYF
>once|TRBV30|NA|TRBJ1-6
TGTGCCTGGGGTTTCAATTCACCCCTCCACTTT
CAWGFNSPLHF
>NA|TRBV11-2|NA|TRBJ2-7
TGTGCCAGCAGCCCGGGACTGAGGACCTACGAGCAGTACTTC
CASSPGLRTYEQYF
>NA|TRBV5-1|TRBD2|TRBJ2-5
TGCGCCAGCAGCTCCTCCGGGGGGGGCGGTTCAGAGACCCAGTACTTC
CASSSSGGGGSETQYF
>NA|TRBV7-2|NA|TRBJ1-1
TGTGCCAGCAGTGGGGACACTCTGAACACTGAAGCTTTCTTT
CASSGDTLNTEAFF
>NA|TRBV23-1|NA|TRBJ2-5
TGCGCCAGCAGAGTAGTGGGGGCGGAGGAGACCCAGTACTTC
CASRVVGAEETQYF
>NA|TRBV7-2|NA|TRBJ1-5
TGTGCCAGCAGCCCGGACAGTCCTTATCAGCCCCAGCATTTT
CASSPDSPYQPQHF
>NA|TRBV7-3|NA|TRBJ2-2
TGTGCCAGCAGCTTAATCGGGACAGCGGGCGGTCAGGCCGGGGAGCTGTTTTTT
CASSLIGTAGGQAGELFF
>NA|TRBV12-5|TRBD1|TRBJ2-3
TGTGCTAGTGGAAGGGGGACAGGGTTCTCCGATACGCAGTATTTT
CASGRGTGFSDTQYF
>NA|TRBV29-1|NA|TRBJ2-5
TGCAGCGTTGAAGGGGGGATGGCAGGAGAGACCCAGTACTTC
CSVEGGMAGETQYF